The 16 T cell receptor beta chains below all came from one sample that was sequenced in a study of vaccination and CD4 T cells after COVID-19. Which antigens these TCRs recognize remains unknown. Cultured CD4+ T-cell DNA underwent Oncomine TCR Beta short-read sequencing. MiXCR was run by TCRdb on the PCR reads, yielding one entry per CDR3 protein. This table has roughly 11,000 distinct CDR3 sequences, around 55% appearing once. The treatment was: approximately 9-day PBMC culture with coronavirus spike peptide pools or control peptides (ViraFEST assay). Material: CD4+ T cells from blood, cultured in vitro. These receptors were collected from a human donor who had recovered from COVID-19.

The chain couples TRBV11-2 to TRBJ1-1; D is unresolved. Trimming shortened V by 3 bases and J by 6 bases, and 14 bases separated the two germline ends. The germline gives CDR1 SGHAT, CDR2 FQNNGV. The CDR3 covers 14 residues. The CDR3 nucleotides read TGTGCCAGCAGCTTGGGGAGGGATAGGGCTGAAGCTTTCTTT. Translating gives CASSLGRDRAEAFF.

This clonotype was recorded a few times. V gene TRBV6-5 combines with J gene TRBJ1-2; D gene ambiguous. CDR3 length equals 14 residues. V gave up 2 bases and J gave up 7 bases, with 14 bases separating them. Germline V CDR1 and CDR2: MNHEY, SVGAGI. In DNA form, the CDR3 reads TGTGCCAGCAGTTACAGCGAGGTTATCGGTGGCTACACCTTC. Translation gives CASSYSEVIGGYTF.

CDR3 coding DNA: TGTGCCAGCAGCTTGTATATCGGGGAGCTGTTTTTT. This gives the protein CASSLYIGELFF. This chain uses TRBV7-2 with TRBJ2-2, with no clear D. Germline CDR1 SGHTA, CDR2 FQGNSA. The CDR3 has 12 amino acids. The V end lost 3 bases, the J end lost 7 bases, and 6 bases lay between the germline ends.

In this sample, this clonotype turned up a few times. CDR3 sequence: CASSLSGVGTEAFF. CDR3 nucleotide sequence: TGTGCCAGCAGTTTATCGGGGGTTGGGACTGAAGCTTTCTTT. The rearrangement links TRBV27 to TRBJ1-1; a weak D match, TRBD1 (5 bases). Germline V gene lookup returns CDR1 MNHEY and CDR2 SMNVEV (reference sequence). V lost 0 bases and J lost 5, with 10 bases in between. CDR3 length: 14 residues.

In its sample, this clonotype ranks as medium-sized. The chain employs TRBV19 and TRBJ2-3; tentatively, D is TRBD1 (6 bases). Trimming removed 4 bases at V and 11 bases at J, with 16 bases between. Germline-derived CDR1 and CDR2 are LNHDA and SQIVND (reference sequence). The CDR3 has 13 residues. CDR3 protein: CASSTRGQLGQYF. The DNA for the CDR3 is TGTGCCAGTAGTACGAGAGGACAGTTAGGGCAGTATTTT. Supplemented by reference TRBV19 and TRBJ2-3, the full variable domain reads DGGITQSPKYLFRKEGQNVTLSCEQNLNHDAMYWYRQDPGQGLRLIYYSQIVNDFQKGDIAEGYSVSREKKESFPLTVTSAQKNPTAFYLCASSTRGQLGQYFGPGTRLTVL.

V is TRBV20-1 and J is TRBJ1-1; tentative D call: TRBD1 (5 bases). The germline V gene has CDR1 DFQATT and CDR2 SNEGSKA (reference sequence). This CDR3 is built from 14 residues. Deletions cut 4 bases from V and 1 base from J, with 13 bases between. CDR3 region: CSATKTDRNTEAFF. The CDR3 DNA is TGCAGTGCTACTAAGACAGATAGGAACACTGAAGCTTTCTTT.

The genes are TRBV9 and TRBJ2-1; TRBD2 aligns across 9 bases. The CDR3 runs 14 residues. V gave up 6 bases and J gave up 9 bases; unmatched junction bases: 10. CDR1 is SGDLS and CDR2 is YYNGEE in the germline V gene. Here the CDR3 reads CASNSGGSRTEQFF. The CDR3 bases are TGTGCCAGCAATAGCGGGGGCAGCCGAACTGAGCAGTTCTTC. Full variable domain (rest looked up from reference TRBV9 and TRBJ2-1): DSGVTQTPKHLITATGQRVTLRCSPRSGDLSVYWYQQSLDQGLQFLIQYYNGEERAKGNILERFSAQQFPDLHSELNLSSLELGDSALYFCASNSGGSRTEQFFGPGTRLTVL.

This clonotype was detected a few times. This chain uses TRBV20-1 with TRBJ1-5; TRBD1 matches at 7 bases. The CDR3 length is 15 residues. In germline, CDR1 is DFQATT, CDR2 SNEGSKA (reference sequence). After removal of 3 bases from V and 4 bases from J, the junction contained 9 bases not matched to a gene. As DNA, the CDR3 is TGCAGTGCTAGTAGCCCGGCAGGGGGAAATCAGCCCCAGCATTTT. Translating gives CSASSPAGGNQPQHF.

The J gene is TRBJ2-3, the V gene TRBV7-6; 12 bases map to TRBD2. Trimming cost V 5 bases and J 6 bases; bases outside gene matches: 9. From germline, CDR1 is SGHVS and CDR2 FNYEAQ. This CDR3 spans 16 amino acids. CDR3 residues: CASSQVLAGGPDTQYF. The CDR3 DNA follows: TGTGCCAGCAGCCAGGTTCTAGCGGGAGGGCCCGATACGCAGTATTTT.

This chain links TRBV18 with TRBJ1-5; D not resolved. V lost 4 bases and J lost 0, with 7 bases in between. Germline V CDR1 and CDR2: KGHSH, LQKENI. The CDR3 consists of 14 residues. CDR3 protein: CASSLYSSNQPQHF. The CDR3 region has the DNA TGTGCCAGCTCACTATACAGTAGCAATCAGCCCCAGCATTTT.

This clonotype is a singleton in its sample. V gene TRBV5-6 combines with J gene TRBJ2-7; D call uncertain. There are 14 residues in the CDR3. Looked up from germline, CDR1 is SGHDT and CDR2 is YYEEEE. Trimming removed 4 bases from V and 2 bases from J, with 13 bases in between. The CDR3, as DNA: TGTGCCAGCAGCAAAAGCGCTACCGCCTACGAGCAGTACTTC. It specifies CASSKSATAYEQYF. Based on the CDR3 plus reference TRBV5-6 and TRBJ2-7, the full variable domain is DAGVTQSPTHLIKTRGQQVTLRCSPKSGHDTVSWYQQALGQGPQFIFQYYEEEERQRGNFPDRFSGHQFPNYSSELNVNALLLGDSALYLCASSKSATAYEQYFGPGTRLTVT.

This chain's CDR3 is CSATGQSGNSYEQYF. The CDR3, as DNA: TGCAGTGCTACTGGCCAGAGCGGGAACTCCTACGAGCAGTACTTC. The rearrangement uses TRBV20-1 and TRBJ2-7, with TRBD2 matching 7 bases. This CDR3 is built from 15 residues. The V gene's germline CDR1 is DFQATT and CDR2 SNEGSKA (reference sequence). Trimming took 4 bases from V and 0 from J; bases not matched to a gene: 9.

V gene TRBV15 combines with J gene TRBJ2-3; 12 bases match TRBD2. The trim removed 5 bases at V and 1 base at J, leaving 7 bases unmatched. The CDR3 totals 17 residues. Looked up from germline, CDR1 is LNHNV and CDR2 is YYDKDF (reference sequence). The CDR3 region has the DNA TGTGCCACCAGCGGTAGGACTAGCGGGGCACGCACAGATACGCAGTATTTT. It codes for CATSGRTSGARTDTQYF.

The V and J genes are TRBV7-9 and TRBJ2-1; TRBD1 might be the D (5 bases). The V gene lost 6 bases and the J gene lost 7 bases, with 25 bases spanning the gap. CDR1 SEHNR and CDR2 FQNEAQ come from the germline V gene (reference sequence). The CDR3 runs 17 residues. The CDR3 is CASRRPLDSASFNEQFF. DNA for the CDR3: TGTGCCAGCAGACGGCCGTTAGACAGTGCCTCCTTTAATGAGCAGTTCTTC.

This clonotype came up a few times. This chain uses TRBV6-5 with TRBJ2-4; D possibly matches TRBD1 or TRBD2 (5 bases each). Per the germline V gene, CDR1 is MNHEY and CDR2 is SVGAGI. Trimming removed 4 bases at V and 9 bases at J, with 10 bases between. CDR3 length: 12 residues. CDR3 amino acids: CASSSGGPIQYF. The CDR3 DNA is TGTGCCAGCAGTTCTGGGGGTCCCATTCAGTACTTC.

CDR3 protein: CATSSAETFTGELFF. The CDR3 DNA reads as TGTGCCACCAGTTCGGCAGAAACCTTCACCGGGGAGCTGTTTTTT. V usage is TRBV24-1 and J usage is TRBJ2-2; D is undetermined. Deletions cut 6 bases from V and 4 bases from J, with 14 bases between. The CDR3 is 15 amino acids. In germline, CDR1 is KGHDR, CDR2 SFDVKD.